The present entry profiles one T cell receptor beta chain with its context. The antigen is undetermined. This sample is part of a study of persistence of HIV-infected CD4 T cells. Study background: Median time on suppressive ART was around 8 years.

Nonspecific anti-CD3/anti-CD28 bead stimulation represents the broad CD4+ T cell repertoire. Responding CD4+ T cells were sorted by upregulation of both CD40 ligand and CD69. The immunoSEQ assay was version 4, run in survey mode. The repertoire was sequenced with immunoSEQ multiplex PCR; TCRdb's copy has only in-frame clones and lacks some. Among about 45,000 clones listed, roughly nine tenths were seen once. Trimming cost V 6 bases and J 0 bases, with 11 bases left between them. CDR3 length: 14 amino acids. Per the germline V gene, CDR1 is SNHLY and CDR2 is FYNNEI. This TCR was recovered from an adult woman with HIV who was CMV-seropositive. The chain combines TRBV2 with TRBJ2-5; D is possibly TRBD1 (6 bases). The starting material was CD4+ T cells sorted from PBMCs after roughly 18-hour stimulation, obtained from a patient who received antiretroviral therapy. The CDR3 DNA reads TGTGCCAGCAGGGACGGGACATACCAAGAGACCCAGTACTTC. It specifies CASRDGTYQETQYF.